Listed below are T cell receptor beta chains from one sample, sequenced in a study of molecular identifiers for immune sequencing clone quantification. TCRdb re-derived calls from the PCR reads in MiXCR, one entry per CDR3 protein. Among 90,000 or so distinct CDR3 sequences listed, approximately 23% were seen once. Source material: naive CD8+ T cells from blood, with Jurkat cell RNA spiked in. These receptors were obtained from a human donor in good health. Some libraries in this study had Jurkat cell RNA spiked in. CDR3s include the opening cysteine and the closing phenylalanine or tryptophan. Fields, in order: clone size, D gene, V gene, J gene, CDR3 DNA, CDR3 protein. The D gene is left open where the match is weak. Size is stated for part of the rows, as once, few or many counts, or as a class when the clone is expanded.

clone size: few
D gene: TRBD2
V gene: TRBV27
J gene: TRBJ2-4
CDR3 DNA: TGTGCCAGCAGTCCGGGGGGGGGTTTATGGGCCAAAAACATTCAGTACTTC
CDR3 protein: CASSPGGGLWAKNIQYF

clone size: few
D gene: TRBD1
V gene: TRBV15
J gene: TRBJ2-7
CDR3 DNA: TGTGCCACCAGCAGAGGGGGGCAGGGGGTCTACGAGCAGTACTTC
CDR3 protein: CATSRGGQGVYEQYF

clone size: many
D gene: -
V gene: TRBV6-2/TRBV6-3
J gene: TRBJ1-1
CDR3 DNA: TGTGCCAGCAGTTACGTCCCGGGGTGGACTGAAGCTTTCTTT
CDR3 protein: CASSYVPGWTEAFF

clone size: few
D gene: -
V gene: TRBV20-1
J gene: TRBJ2-1
CDR3 DNA: TGCAGTGCCAAGGGCGGACTGAGCATCCATGAGCAGTTCTTC
CDR3 protein: CSAKGGLSIHEQFF

clone size: -
D gene: -
V gene: TRBV5-8
J gene: TRBJ2-7
CDR3 DNA: TGTGCCAGCAGCTTGGGGCGGTGGGTTCGGGGCGAGCAGTACTTC
CDR3 protein: CASSLGRWVRGEQYF

clone size: many
D gene: -
V gene: TRBV4-3
J gene: TRBJ1-1
CDR3 DNA: TGCGCCAGCAGCCAAGAGAAGTATACTGAAGCTTTCTTT
CDR3 protein: CASSQEKYTEAFF

clone size: -
D gene: -
V gene: TRBV7-6
J gene: TRBJ2-4
CDR3 DNA: TGTGCCAGCAGCTCGGGGGGTCTGACAGGGTTAGCCAAAAACATTCAGTACTTC
CDR3 protein: CASSSGGLTGLAKNIQYF

clone size: few
D gene: -
V gene: TRBV7-3
J gene: TRBJ2-1
CDR3 DNA: TGTGCCAGCAGCTTTTCGGGCCCCGATTACAATGAGCAGTTCTTC
CDR3 protein: CASSFSGPDYNEQFF

clone size: few
D gene: TRBD1
V gene: TRBV6-6
J gene: TRBJ1-1
CDR3 DNA: TGTGCCAGCAGCCCCATGGGGACAGGGTTTCACACTGAAGCTTTCTTT
CDR3 protein: CASSPMGTGFHTEAFF

clone size: many
D gene: -
V gene: TRBV29-1
J gene: TRBJ2-7
CDR3 DNA: TGCAGCGTTGTTGGGCTAGACCAAGCCTACGAGCAGTACTTC
CDR3 protein: CSVVGLDQAYEQYF

clone size: -
D gene: -
V gene: TRBV6-4
J gene: TRBJ2-1
CDR3 DNA: TGTGCCAGCAGTGACAGATTGAGGGATGAGCAGTTCTTC
CDR3 protein: CASSDRLRDEQFF

clone size: many
D gene: -
V gene: TRBV2
J gene: TRBJ2-3
CDR3 DNA: TGTGCCATGCCGGGGGACTCGGGACGACTTGATGGAGCGCAGTATTTT
CDR3 protein: CAMPGDSGRLDGAQYF

clone size: few
D gene: TRBD2
V gene: TRBV7-2
J gene: TRBJ2-3
CDR3 DNA: TGTGCCAGCAGCTTAGTAGGTAGCGGGGGCCGAGGTACAGATACGCAGTATTTT
CDR3 protein: CASSLVGSGGRGTDTQYF

clone size: few
D gene: -
V gene: TRBV5-6
J gene: TRBJ2-2
CDR3 DNA: TGTGCCAGCAGCTTCGGGTACGGGGACTTGGCCGGGGAGCTGTTTTTT
CDR3 protein: CASSFGYGDLAGELFF

clone size: few
D gene: TRBD2
V gene: TRBV12-3/TRBV12-4
J gene: TRBJ2-7
CDR3 DNA: TGTGCCAGCGGGGATAGCGGGAGTTACGAGCAGTACTTC
CDR3 protein: CASGDSGSYEQYF

clone size: -
D gene: -
V gene: TRBV3-1
J gene: TRBJ2-7
CDR3 DNA: TGTGCCAGCAGCCTCGGACGTACCCTCGAGCAGTACTTC
CDR3 protein: CASSLGRTLEQYF

clone size: many
D gene: -
V gene: TRBV9
J gene: TRBJ2-2
CDR3 DNA: TGTGCCAGCAGCCCCTTTACCGGGGAGCTGTTTTTT
CDR3 protein: CASSPFTGELFF

clone size: -
D gene: TRBD2
V gene: TRBV20-1
J gene: TRBJ2-3
CDR3 DNA: TGCAGTGCTAGGGCTCGGGACTACGTATCGGTCACAGATACGCAGTATTTT
CDR3 protein: CSARARDYVSVTDTQYF

clone size: -
D gene: -
V gene: TRBV19
J gene: TRBJ1-1
CDR3 DNA: TGTGCCAGTAGGCAGGCTATGAACACTGAAGCTTTCTTT
CDR3 protein: CASRQAMNTEAFF

clone size: -
D gene: -
V gene: TRBV6-2/TRBV6-3
J gene: TRBJ1-1
CDR3 DNA: TGTGCCTGCAGCAAAGGCCCCTGGGCTTTCTTT
CDR3 protein: CACSKGPWAFF

clone size: -
D gene: -
V gene: TRBV6-5
J gene: TRBJ2-1
CDR3 DNA: TGTGCCAGCAGTTACTCGGGACACCTCTACAATGAGCAGTTCTTC
CDR3 protein: CASSYSGHLYNEQFF

clone size: -
D gene: -
V gene: TRBV30
J gene: TRBJ2-1
CDR3 DNA: TGTGCCTGGAGTGTATTAGGCGGGAATCGCTACAATGAGCAGTTCTTC
CDR3 protein: CAWSVLGGNRYNEQFF

clone size: -
D gene: TRBD1
V gene: TRBV27
J gene: TRBJ2-7
CDR3 DNA: TGTGCCAGCAGCATAACGCGGACAGGGTACGAGCAGTACTTC
CDR3 protein: CASSITRTGYEQYF

clone size: few
D gene: TRBD1
V gene: TRBV5-4
J gene: TRBJ2-7
CDR3 DNA: TGTGCCAGCAGCCAAGACAGGGGTGTGTACGAGCAGTACTTC
CDR3 protein: CASSQDRGVYEQYF

clone size: many
D gene: TRBD1
V gene: TRBV24-1
J gene: TRBJ2-2
CDR3 DNA: TGTGCCATCGGGACAGGGACCGGGGAGCTGTTTTTT
CDR3 protein: CAIGTGTGELFF

clone size: -
D gene: -
V gene: TRBV4-1
J gene: TRBJ2-5
CDR3 DNA: TGCGCCAGCAGCCAAGTGCGGGAGACCCAGTACTTC
CDR3 protein: CASSQVRETQYF

clone size: -
D gene: TRBD1
V gene: TRBV5-1
J gene: TRBJ2-7
CDR3 DNA: TGCGCCAGCAGCTTGGGACAGGGGGCCTTTTACGAGCAGTACTTC
CDR3 protein: CASSLGQGAFYEQYF

clone size: -
D gene: -
V gene: TRBV12-3/TRBV12-4
J gene: TRBJ2-2
CDR3 DNA: TGTGCCAGCAGTTTAGCTGTCCCCGAGCTGTTTTTT
CDR3 protein: CASSLAVPELFF

clone size: -
D gene: TRBD2
V gene: TRBV5-3
J gene: TRBJ2-5
CDR3 DNA: TGTGCCAGAAGCTTACCGTGTCCTAGCGGGGAGCAAGAGACCCAGTACTTC
CDR3 protein: CARSLPCPSGEQETQYF

clone size: many
D gene: -
V gene: TRBV2
J gene: TRBJ2-1
CDR3 DNA: TGTGCCCTCAAGGACACCACCTACAATGAGCAGTTCTTC
CDR3 protein: CALKDTTYNEQFF

clone size: -
D gene: -
V gene: TRBV2
J gene: TRBJ2-7
CDR3 DNA: TGTGCCAGCAGTGACCCCGGACCGGGTATAGGGTACGAGCAGTACTTC
CDR3 protein: CASSDPGPGIGYEQYF

clone size: -
D gene: -
V gene: TRBV19
J gene: TRBJ1-1
CDR3 DNA: TGTGCCAGTAGTTTAAGACACCACATGAACACTGAAGCTTTCTTT
CDR3 protein: CASSLRHHMNTEAFF

clone size: -
D gene: -
V gene: TRBV7-2
J gene: TRBJ1-3
CDR3 DNA: TGTGCCAGCAGCATAGTTGCGTGGGGGACTGGAAACACCATATATTTT
CDR3 protein: CASSIVAWGTGNTIYF

clone size: -
D gene: -
V gene: TRBV6-2/TRBV6-3
J gene: TRBJ2-1
CDR3 DNA: TGTGCCAGCAGTAAACATACGGACCAGTACAATGAGCAGTTCTTC
CDR3 protein: CASSKHTDQYNEQFF

clone size: many
D gene: -
V gene: TRBV4-2
J gene: TRBJ2-5
CDR3 DNA: TGTGCCAGCAGCCAGGAGACACCCACGGGGAGCGAGACCCAGTACTTC
CDR3 protein: CASSQETPTGSETQYF

clone size: many
D gene: -
V gene: TRBV12-3/TRBV12-4
J gene: TRBJ2-2
CDR3 DNA: TGTGCCAGCATTCCGGCCCGGGGTTGGACCGGGGAGCTGTTTTTT
CDR3 protein: CASIPARGWTGELFF

clone size: many
D gene: -
V gene: TRBV19
J gene: TRBJ1-1
CDR3 DNA: TGTGCCACCCGCCCCAGCCGGGCCACTGAAGCTTTCTTT
CDR3 protein: CATRPSRATEAFF

clone size: -
D gene: -
V gene: TRBV7-9
J gene: TRBJ2-2
CDR3 DNA: TGTACCAGCAGCCCTCTGACAGACCCCGGGGAGCTGTTTTTT
CDR3 protein: CTSSPLTDPGELFF

clone size: many
D gene: -
V gene: TRBV7-2
J gene: TRBJ1-4
CDR3 DNA: TGTGCCAGCAGCTTAGAGGGGGGGCCAGGTGAAAAACTGTTTTTT
CDR3 protein: CASSLEGGPGEKLFF

clone size: -
D gene: -
V gene: TRBV29-1
J gene: TRBJ2-7
CDR3 DNA: TGCGGCGTTTTGACAGTTTCCTACGAGCAGTACTTC
CDR3 protein: CGVLTVSYEQYF

clone size: -
D gene: TRBD1
V gene: TRBV6-1
J gene: TRBJ1-3
CDR3 DNA: TGTGCCAGCTTACAGGGGACTGGAAACACCATATATTTT
CDR3 protein: CASLQGTGNTIYF

clone size: -
D gene: -
V gene: TRBV20-1
J gene: TRBJ1-1
CDR3 DNA: TGCAGTGCTAATCCTAGGGACGGCACTGAAGCTTTCTTT
CDR3 protein: CSANPRDGTEAFF

clone size: many
D gene: TRBD1
V gene: TRBV5-4
J gene: TRBJ2-2
CDR3 DNA: TGTGCCAGCAGGGTGCGTGGACAGGGGAACACCGGGGAGCTGTTTTTT
CDR3 protein: CASRVRGQGNTGELFF

clone size: -
D gene: -
V gene: TRBV7-3
J gene: TRBJ2-1
CDR3 DNA: TGTGCCAGCAGCTCCTCCGGGGGTACCAATGAGCAGTTCTTC
CDR3 protein: CASSSSGGTNEQFF

clone size: -
D gene: -
V gene: TRBV30
J gene: TRBJ2-2
CDR3 DNA: TGTGCCTGGAGTGTACAGGGCCTATTGAACACCGGGGAGCTGTTTTTT
CDR3 protein: CAWSVQGLLNTGELFF

clone size: -
D gene: -
V gene: TRBV19
J gene: TRBJ1-4
CDR3 DNA: TGTGCCAGTAGTACCACGGCATCACGTAATGAAAAACTGCTTTTT
CDR3 protein: CASSTTASRNEKLLF

clone size: -
D gene: TRBD1
V gene: TRBV12-5
J gene: TRBJ2-5
CDR3 DNA: TGTGCTAGTGGTTTGGACAGGGGGCGCGTCGGAGAGACCCAGTACTTC
CDR3 protein: CASGLDRGRVGETQYF

clone size: few
D gene: -
V gene: TRBV4-3
J gene: TRBJ2-3
CDR3 DNA: TGCGCCAGCAGCCCCTTTGTGGGCACAGATACGCAGTATTTT
CDR3 protein: CASSPFVGTDTQYF